This record looks at one TCR beta chain sequence and its context. There is no known antigen for this receptor. No base quality information exists; no much larger clone differs at one position. The data were obtained in a study of shared clonotypes between healthy human individuals (dated by TCRdb to 2020 to 2021). A note on the overall study: Two women and a few men aged 18 to 49 years were included in the cohort. For each donor, three plates each were used for CD4 naive and CD4 memory, two plates were used for CD8 naive, and one plate was used for CD8 memory. To estimate repertoire size and how much clonotype sharing occurs between individuals, the study deeply sequenced the blood TCR repertoires of roughly 5 healthy adults. Libraries were prepared and TCR repertoires were sequenced by different laboratories using diverse techniques, in order to increase sequencing depth and limit assay-specific biases. Each donor's leukapheresis produced roughly between about 0.8 and 8.9 billion PBMCs. General study outcomes and caveats: Incomplete sequencing was indicated by rarefaction of sorted-subset datasets, despite the large sequencing depth. Roughly 5.2% of naive CD4, 3% to 3.5% of naive CD8, approximately 2.2% of memory CD4, and less than 0.45% of memory CD8 clonotypes were shared across several donors. Pairwise subsampling led to the expectation that sequencing depth would affect the degree of clonotype sharing among donors. Naive subsets generally had larger estimated clonotype richness than memory subsets did. The small number of donors limited the genetic and exposure-history diversity represented. Clonotypes shared by all four sorted-subset donors showed higher generation probabilities than non-shared clonotypes. Sampling was limited to blood, and TCR repertoires in tissue likely differ from TCR repertoires in blood.

The CDR3 numbers 13 residues from cysteine through phenylalanine. Only the CDR3 region is kept as DNA, spanning 39 bases read in frame from base 1. CDR1 and CDR2, looked up from the germline V gene (reference sequence), are LNHNV and YYDKDF. Here V drops 8 bases and J drops 5 bases, and the junction holds 2 bases not matched to any gene. CD8 naive samples consisted of CD45RO-negative cells that were positively selected for CCR7, yielding a CD45RA+CCR7+ population without TemRA cells. The donors were healthy, HIV-negative adults with no recently reported acute infections or vaccinations. All donors were Caucasian adults living in Nashville, Tennessee, USA. Blood was obtained by leukapheresis, after which PBMCs were separated by Ficoll-Histopaque density gradient centrifugation and cryopreserved in liquid nitrogen vapor phase. Analytical flow cytometry was used to check the purity and quantity of each magnetically sorted T cell population. Each sorted fraction had its genomic DNA isolated and then quantified by UV absorbance on a Nanodrop 2000c.

Using the deep immunoSEQ assay, multiplex PCR amplified TCR CDR3 regions from genomic DNA. Extracted genomic DNA from each cell subset was spread evenly across all wells of several immunoSEQ 96-well plates, with each plate serving as a replicate. Each replicate PCR for sorted subsets received around 200 ng genomic DNA, equal to 30,000 or so T cell genomes. The purified libraries were quantified using a Qubit 3.0 fluorometer, sized with a Bioanalyzer 2100, and then quantified again using the KAPA Library Quantification kit. Each immunoSEQ 96-well plate was sequenced on its own single-read 150-cycle Illumina NextSeq 550 flow cell. In the source study's methods: The immunoSEQ output contained only junctional sequences without quality scores, so filtering could not match that applied to full-length reads. To assign V/J genes and CDR3, sequences were annotated using PyIR, a Python wrapper for IgBLAST v1.9, with IMGT germline references. Any read was removed if the V/J assignment was weak (E-value above 1e-6), the CDR3 was missing, or the read contained stop codons, out-of-frame junctions, or ambiguous translated residues. V3J clonotypes were defined by identical inferred V gene, J gene, and CDR3 amino acid sequence. Percentage overlap between repertoires was computed as shared unique clonotypes divided by the size of the smaller repertoire. RTK rarefaction, the Chao1 estimator, and Recon v2.1 estimates of unobserved clonotypes were used to assess repertoire richness. Generation probabilities for all TCRbeta clonotypes obtained by the gDNA method from a few donors were computed using OLGA. Not all clones reach the TCRdb copy of this immuneACCESS table, which keeps in-frame sequences only. Checked studies attribute under half of the gap to unresolved V genes and leave the rest unexplained. That table furnishes V, J and clone size, whereas the DNA furnished D and trimming. For this sample there are about 820,000 clones; 85% to 95% appear just once. Together, the top ten hold 24% of the sample.

The sequenced sample consisted of naive CD8+ T cells sorted from blood. The cell subset or site label, as the study defines it: CD45RA+CCR7+. This chain joins TRBV15 to TRBJ1-4; the junction holds 10 bases that match TRBD1. The sequence was collected from a man younger than 45 in good health. The DNA is TGTGCCACCGAGACAGGGGGCAATGAAAAACTGTTTTTT. This sequence encodes CATETGGNEKLFF.